The rows below give T cell receptor beta chains drawn from one sample of a study of blood T cell repertoires in COVID-19. Assay: immunoSEQ multiplex PCR; the TCRdb copy retains only in-frame clones and omits some. The table records around 99,000 clones, approximately 90% of them present only once. The specimen was peripheral blood. The origin of the receptors is a human donor in a cohort sampled during active COVID-19. Both conserved end residues are part of each CDR3. The D gene is left open where the match is weak. Rows may omit the clone size; those that give it use once, few, many or a size class.

abundance | d_gene | len | j_gene | v_gene | CDR3nt | CDR3aa
- | TRBD1 | 15 | TRBJ1-1 | TRBV24-1 | TGTGCCACCAGTGATGATAGACAGGGGGGGACTGAAGCTTTCTTT | CATSDDRQGGTEAFF
- | - | 13 | TRBJ2-4 | TRBV29-1 | TGCAGCGTTGAGGAGGGAGCCAAAAACATTCAGTACTTC | CSVEEGAKNIQYF
- | - | 14 | TRBJ1-4 | TRBV7-9 | TGTGCCAGCAGCCCCTTTGGGGGGAGTGAAAAACTGTTTTTT | CASSPFGGSEKLFF
- | - | 14 | TRBJ1-1 | TRBV5-6 | TGTGCCAGCAGCCCAGAGGTAGGGAGCACTGAAGCTTTCTTT | CASSPEVGSTEAFF
- | - | 13 | TRBJ2-3 | TRBV7-9 | TGTGCCAGCAGCCCACAGACTAGAGATACGCAGTATTTT | CASSPQTRDTQYF
- | - | 14 | TRBJ1-6 | TRBV2 | TGTGCCAGCAGTGAGGGGAGACTTAATTCACCCCTCCACTTT | CASSEGRLNSPLHF
few | - | 12 | TRBJ2-7 | TRBV5-4 | TGTGCCAGCAGCCTTTCCCCCTACGAGCAGTACTTC | CASSLSPYEQYF
- | TRBD1 | 15 | TRBJ1-2 | TRBV28 | TGTGCCAGCAGTTCCCGGGACAGCAAGCTCTATGGCTACACCTTC | CASSSRDSKLYGYTF
- | TRBD2 | 15 | TRBJ2-7 | TRBV4-2 | TGTGCCAGCAGCCGCGAGCGGGGGGCTCTTCGCGAGCAGTACTTC | CASSRERGALREQYF
once | - | 15 | TRBJ2-5 | TRBV4-2 | TGTGCCAGCAGCCTCGTCCGGGGGTCGAAAGAGACCCAGTACTTC | CASSLVRGSKETQYF
- | TRBD1 | 13 | TRBJ1-5 | TRBV12-3/TRBV12-4 | TGTGCCAGCACCGGACAGGGGAATCAGCCCCAGCATTTT | CASTGQGNQPQHF
- | - | 13 | TRBJ2-5 | TRBV12-3/TRBV12-4 | TGTGCCAGCAGCCTCGGCTGGGCAGAGACCCAGTACTTC | CASSLGWAETQYF
- | TRBD1 | 16 | TRBJ2-5 | TRBV9 | TGTGCCAGCAGCGCGGGGACAGGCGGGGTCCAAGAGACCCAGTACTTC | CASSAGTGGVQETQYF
- | TRBD1 | 13 | TRBJ2-3 | TRBV19 | TGTGCCAGTCGGACAGGGGGCACAGATACGCAGTATTTT | CASRTGGTDTQYF
- | TRBD2 | 13 | TRBJ2-7 | TRBV28 | TGTGCCACCCTAGCGGGAGGCGGTTACGAGCAGTACTTC | CATLAGGGYEQYF
few | TRBD1 | 15 | TRBJ2-7 | TRBV5-1 | TGCGCCAGCAGCTTGGAGAGACAGGGTTCCCACGAGCAGTACTTC | CASSLERQGSHEQYF
- | - | 16 | TRBJ2-5 | TRBV7-9 | TGTGCCAGCACCCCCGGGGAGGGGGGTCTGTCGGAGACCCAGTACTTC | CASTPGEGGLSETQYF